This T cell receptor (beta chain) was sequenced for a study of T-cell memory formation after mild COVID-19 listed by TCRdb under 2021. Background for the entire study: Most TCR sequence clusters were specific to one of the two donors. Two young, previously healthy adult volunteers, one female and one male, were included in the cohort. T-cell clones expanding and contracting after mild COVID-19 in two donors were tracked by longitudinal TCRalpha and TCRbeta repertoire sequencing. Study-wide conclusions, independent of this receptor: Some responding clones were detected in pre-infection memory, which suggested that pre-existing cross-reactive memory T cells had joined the SARS-CoV-2 response. Contracting CD4+ clones were located mainly in the CM and EM memory subsets, whereas CD8+ clones were found to be enriched in EMRA. The study covered only a couple of mild cases, and larger cohorts including severe cases with pre-infection samples were considered necessary. SARS-CoV-2 specificity of the second-wave clones peaking on day 37 was not confirmed. From day 15 to 85, contracting clones showed balanced CD4/CD8 phenotypes, whereas a second wave of clones that expanded from day 15 to 37 leaned towards CD4+.

Ficoll-Paque density gradient centrifugation was the method used to isolate PBMCs. The CDR3 measures 15 amino acids from cysteine to phenylalanine. Just CDR3 DNA is preserved here, 45 bases in frame from base 1. The CDR1 and CDR2 encoded by the germline V gene are MNHEY and SVGEGT. Trimming removed 6 bases from V and 0 bases from J, leaving 13 bases between the germline ends. As concerns this clonotype: The antigen it recognizes is unknown. Base quality data are lacking; no much larger clone is found one base away.

TCRdb names Illumina NovaSeq 6000 as the instrument used. Using 5'RACE with constant-segment primers, TCRalpha and TCRbeta cDNA libraries were constructed, with sample barcodes and unique molecular identifiers added in the process. RNA was extracted from every sample with Trizol reagent. Libraries were amplified in two PCR steps, with a second sample barcode and Illumina TruSeq adapters added in the second step. Libraries were sequenced on an Illumina NovaSeq with 2 x 150 bp paired-end reads. As for the original processing: The reads were demultiplexed and collapsed into UMI-guided consensus sequences using migec v1.2.7. With mixcr v2.1.11, UMI consensuses were aligned to TRA and TRB V and J templates and assembled into clonotypes. A clonotype was counted as expanded or contracted only if both edgeR and NoisET called the change significant, with noise models trained on biological replicates. For edgeR calls, the thresholds were a false discovery rate-adjusted p below 0.01 and a log2 fold-change of 1. PCA with hierarchical clustering of max-normalized trajectories of the 1000 most abundant clonotypes was used as exploratory dynamics analysis. The CD4 or CD8 phenotype of responding clones was assigned using the separately sequenced CD4+ and CD8+ repertoires. TCRdb ran its own pipeline on the public reads, namely fastp trimming at Q25 and MiXCR clone calling, and kept in-frame beta chains. Every CDR3 protein is listed once, alongside the most common genes and DNA of its rows. The V and J calls, along with clone size, are taken from TCRdb and not from the paper's own processing. Across this sample there are more than 450,000 distinct CDR3 sequences, with approximately 19% seen only once. The ten top clones hold around 12% of the sample.

This clonotype was sampled from an adult woman who had mild COVID-19 (a few samples of this study predate the infection). The sample titles of this study are shuffled in the database, so cell type and time point are left out; the donor was told from shared clones. Rearrangement joined TRBV6-2 or TRBV6-3 to TRBJ2-3, and possibly TRBD2, on 6 matching bases. The specimen was PBMCs or a T cell subset sorted from them (not recorded which). In nucleotide form, the sequence is TGTGCCAGCAGCCGCGGGGCTTCTAGCACAGATACGCAGTATTTT. Its protein product is CASSRGASSTDTQYF.